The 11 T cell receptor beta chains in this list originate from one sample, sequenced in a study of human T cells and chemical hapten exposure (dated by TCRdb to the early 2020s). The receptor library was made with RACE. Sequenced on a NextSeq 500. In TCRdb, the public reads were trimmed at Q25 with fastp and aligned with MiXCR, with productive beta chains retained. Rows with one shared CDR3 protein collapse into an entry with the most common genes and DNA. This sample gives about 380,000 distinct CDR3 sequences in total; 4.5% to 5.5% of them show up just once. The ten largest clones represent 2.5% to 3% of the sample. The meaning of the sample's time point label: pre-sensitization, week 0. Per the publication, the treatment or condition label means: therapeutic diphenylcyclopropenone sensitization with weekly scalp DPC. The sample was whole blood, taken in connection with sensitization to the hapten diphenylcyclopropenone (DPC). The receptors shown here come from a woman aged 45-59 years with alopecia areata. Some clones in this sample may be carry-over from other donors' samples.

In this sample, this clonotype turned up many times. The CDR3: CSARERKTSVPPYEQYF. CDR3 nucleotide sequence: TGCAGTGCTAGAGAACGGAAAACTAGCGTCCCACCCTACGAGCAGTACTTC. This chain uses TRBV20-1 with TRBJ2-7; 7 positions agree with TRBD2. CDR3 length: 17 amino acids. The V gene end was trimmed by 0 bases and the J gene end by 2 bases; junction bases not matched to a gene: 13. Germline lookup yields CDR1 DFQATT and CDR2 SNEGSKA (reference sequence).

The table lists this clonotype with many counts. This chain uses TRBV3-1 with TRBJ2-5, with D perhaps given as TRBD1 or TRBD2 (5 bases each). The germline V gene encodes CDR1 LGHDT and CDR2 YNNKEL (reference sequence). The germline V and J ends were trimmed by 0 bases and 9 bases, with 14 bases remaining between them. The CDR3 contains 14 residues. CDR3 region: CASSQERFVGAQYF. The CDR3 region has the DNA TGTGCCAGCAGCCAAGAAAGGTTTGTGGGGGCCCAGTACTTC.

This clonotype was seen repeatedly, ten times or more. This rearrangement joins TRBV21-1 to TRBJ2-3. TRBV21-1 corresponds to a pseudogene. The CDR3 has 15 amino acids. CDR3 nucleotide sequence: TGTGCCAGCAGCAAAGGGCATGATAGCACAGATACGCAGTATTTT. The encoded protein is CASSKGHDSTDTQYF.

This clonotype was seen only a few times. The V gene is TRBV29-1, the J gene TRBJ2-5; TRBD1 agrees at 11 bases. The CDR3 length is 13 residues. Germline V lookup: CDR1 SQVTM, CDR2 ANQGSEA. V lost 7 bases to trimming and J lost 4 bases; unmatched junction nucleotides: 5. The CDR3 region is CSARTGGPETQYF. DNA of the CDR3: TGCAGCGCCAGGACAGGGGGCCCAGAGACCCAGTACTTC.

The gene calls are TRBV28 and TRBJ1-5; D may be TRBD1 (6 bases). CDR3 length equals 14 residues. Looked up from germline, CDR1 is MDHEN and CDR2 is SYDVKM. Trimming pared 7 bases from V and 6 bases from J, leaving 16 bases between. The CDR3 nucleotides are TGTGCCAGCACCATACAGGGAATTGCTCAGCCCCAGCATTTT. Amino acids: CASTIQGIAQPQHF.

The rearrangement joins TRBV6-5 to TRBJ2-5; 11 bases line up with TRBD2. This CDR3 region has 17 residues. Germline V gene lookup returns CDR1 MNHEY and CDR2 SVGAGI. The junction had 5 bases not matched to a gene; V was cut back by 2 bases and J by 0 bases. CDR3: CASSYLPSGGYQETQYF. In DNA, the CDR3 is TGTGCCAGCAGTTACCTGCCTAGCGGGGGGTACCAAGAGACCCAGTACTTC.

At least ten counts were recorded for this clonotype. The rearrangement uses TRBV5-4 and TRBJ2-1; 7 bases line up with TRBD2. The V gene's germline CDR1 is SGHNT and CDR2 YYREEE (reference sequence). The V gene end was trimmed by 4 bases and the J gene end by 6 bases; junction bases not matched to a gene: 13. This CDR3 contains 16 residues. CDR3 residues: CASSPKLALRGNEQFF. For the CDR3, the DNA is TGTGCCAGCAGCCCGAAACTAGCGCTGCGGGGCAATGAGCAGTTCTTC.

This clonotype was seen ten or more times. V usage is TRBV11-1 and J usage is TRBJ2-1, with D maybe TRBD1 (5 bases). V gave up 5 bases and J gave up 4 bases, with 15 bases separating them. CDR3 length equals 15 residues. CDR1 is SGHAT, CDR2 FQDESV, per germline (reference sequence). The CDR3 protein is CASSPWSGAYNEQFF. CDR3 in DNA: TGTGCCAGCAGCCCCTGGTCTGGGGCGTACAATGAGCAGTTCTTC.

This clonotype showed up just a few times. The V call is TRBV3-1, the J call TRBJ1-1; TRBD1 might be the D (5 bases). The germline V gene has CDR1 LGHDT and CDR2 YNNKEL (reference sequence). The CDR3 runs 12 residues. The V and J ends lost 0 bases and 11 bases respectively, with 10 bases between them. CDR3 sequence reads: CASSQEGARAFF. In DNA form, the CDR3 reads TGTGCCAGCAGCCAAGAAGGGGCGAGGGCTTTCTTT.

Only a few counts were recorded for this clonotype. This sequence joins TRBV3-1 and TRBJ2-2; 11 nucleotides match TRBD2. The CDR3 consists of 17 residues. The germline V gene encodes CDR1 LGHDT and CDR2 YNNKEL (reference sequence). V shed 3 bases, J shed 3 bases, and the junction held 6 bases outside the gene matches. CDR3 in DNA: TGTGCCAGCAGCCACCTCTCTAGCGGGGGGCACACCGGGGAGCTGTTTTTT. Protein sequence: CASSHLSSGGHTGELFF.

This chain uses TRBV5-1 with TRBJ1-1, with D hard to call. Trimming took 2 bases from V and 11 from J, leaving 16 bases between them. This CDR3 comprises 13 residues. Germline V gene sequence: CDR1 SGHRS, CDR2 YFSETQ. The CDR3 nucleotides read TGCGCCAGCAGCTTTTACGACGGGGAAGAGGCTTTCTTT. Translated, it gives CASSFYDGEEAFF.